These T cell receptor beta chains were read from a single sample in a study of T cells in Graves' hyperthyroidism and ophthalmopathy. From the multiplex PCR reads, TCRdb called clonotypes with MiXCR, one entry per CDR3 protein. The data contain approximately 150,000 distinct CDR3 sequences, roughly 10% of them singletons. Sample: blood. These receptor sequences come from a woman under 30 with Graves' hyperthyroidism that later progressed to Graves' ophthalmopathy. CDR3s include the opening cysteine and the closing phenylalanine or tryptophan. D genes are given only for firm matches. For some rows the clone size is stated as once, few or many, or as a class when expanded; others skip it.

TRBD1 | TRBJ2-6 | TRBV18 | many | TGTGCCAGCTCACCGACAGGGATCGGATCTGGGGCCAACGTCCTGACTTTC | CASSPTGIGSGANVLTF
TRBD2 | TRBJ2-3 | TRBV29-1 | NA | TGCAGCGTTGGGGGAGCGGGACTCGCTAGCACAGATACGCAGTATTTT | CSVGGAGLASTDTQYF
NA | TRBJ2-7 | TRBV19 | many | TGTGCCAGTAGTATAGGTGCGGGATATACCTACGAGCAGTACTTC | CASSIGAGYTYEQYF
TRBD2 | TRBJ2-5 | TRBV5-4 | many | TGTGCCAGCAGCTTTTCGCTAGCGGGAGTGGAGACCCAGTACTTC | CASSFSLAGVETQYF
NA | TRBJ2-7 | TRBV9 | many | TGTGCCAGCAGCCCCCTGGGCGGGCGAAGCTCCTACGAGCAGTACTTC | CASSPLGGRSSYEQYF
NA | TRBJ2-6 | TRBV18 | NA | TGTGCCAGCTCACCACCGGAAGAATCTGGGGCCAACGTCCTGACTTTC | CASSPPEESGANVLTF
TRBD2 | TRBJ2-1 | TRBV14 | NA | TGTGCCAGCAGCCCCGTTGGCGGGGGCTCCTACAATGAGCAGTTCTTC | CASSPVGGGSYNEQFF
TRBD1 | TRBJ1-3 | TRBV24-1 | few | TGTGCCACCAAAATCTCGACAGGGGGGTCTCCCACTGGAAACACCATATATTTT | CATKISTGGSPTGNTIYF
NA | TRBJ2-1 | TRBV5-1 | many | TGCGCCAGCAGTTGGGAGGAGGGTTGGAATGAGCAGTTCTTC | CASSWEEGWNEQFF
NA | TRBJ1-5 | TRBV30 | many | TGTGCCTGGAGTGAGCGCTGGACTAGCAATCAGCCCCAGCATTTT | CAWSERWTSNQPQHF
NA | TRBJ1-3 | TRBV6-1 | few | TGTGCCAGCAGACCCCAAGTAGGGGGAAACACCATATATTTT | CASRPQVGGNTIYF
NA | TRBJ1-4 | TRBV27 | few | TGTGCCAGCAGTTATACAACTAATGAAAAACTGTTTTTT | CASSYTTNEKLFF
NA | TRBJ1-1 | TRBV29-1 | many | TGCAGCGCCGCGGTGGGCGGCAACACTGAAGCTTTCTTT | CSAAVGGNTEAFF
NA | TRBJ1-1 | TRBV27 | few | TGTGCCAGCAGTTTATCGAGGCAGAACACTGAAGCTTTCTTT | CASSLSRQNTEAFF
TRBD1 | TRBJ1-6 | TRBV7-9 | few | TGTGCCAGCAGCTATCATCAGGACAGGGGCGATTCACCCCTCCACTTT | CASSYHQDRGDSPLHF
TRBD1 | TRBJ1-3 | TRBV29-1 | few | TGCAGCGCCTCAGGGGGCGTTTCTGGAAACACCATATATTTT | CSASGGVSGNTIYF
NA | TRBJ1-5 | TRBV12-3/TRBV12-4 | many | TGTGCCAGCAGTGGGGTAGGGAGTCAGCCCCAGCATTTT | CASSGVGSQPQHF
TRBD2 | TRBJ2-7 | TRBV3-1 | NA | TGTGCCAGCAGCCAAGTTAGGACTAGCGGGAGCTACGAGCAGTACTTC | CASSQVRTSGSYEQYF
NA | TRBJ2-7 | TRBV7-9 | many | TGTGCCAGCAGCGCGGCTTACGAGCAGTACTTC | CASSAAYEQYF
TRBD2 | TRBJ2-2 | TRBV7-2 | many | TGTGCCAGCAGCTTAGCCGGAGCGGGAACCGGGGAGCTGTTTTTT | CASSLAGAGTGELFF
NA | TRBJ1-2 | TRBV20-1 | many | TGCAGTGCTAGAGATCGAGTTGGCAGGGAGGACTATGGCTACACCTTC | CSARDRVGREDYGYTF
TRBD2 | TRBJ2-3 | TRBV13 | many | TGTGCCAGCAGCTTAGATCTAGCGGGATTACCAGATACGCAGTATTTT | CASSLDLAGLPDTQYF
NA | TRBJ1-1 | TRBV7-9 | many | TGTGCCACCTACCGGGGTGGGGACACTGAAGCTTTCTTT | CATYRGGDTEAFF
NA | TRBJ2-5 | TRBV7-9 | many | TGTGCCAGCAGCTTTTCGCGAGGGACCCAAGAGACCCAGTACTTC | CASSFSRGTQETQYF
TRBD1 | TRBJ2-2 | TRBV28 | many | TGTGCCAGCAGTTTAGCGGGACAGGGTCTAGCCGGGGAGCTGTTTTTT | CASSLAGQGLAGELFF
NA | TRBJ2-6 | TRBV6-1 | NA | TGTGCCAGCAGTGGAGCTTTGACGTCTGGGGCCAACGTCCTGACTTTC | CASSGALTSGANVLTF
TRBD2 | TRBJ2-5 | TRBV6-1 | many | TGTGCCAGCAGCAGGATGGGCTTAATAGCGGGAGAGGGAGAGACCCAGTACTTC | CASSRMGLIAGEGETQYF
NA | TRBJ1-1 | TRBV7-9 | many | TGTGCCAGCAGTCTGGCTCAGGGGAAAGGCACTGAAGCTTTCTTT | CASSLAQGKGTEAFF
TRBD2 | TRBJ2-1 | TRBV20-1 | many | TGCAGTGCTCCCCTGACTAGCGGGTACTACAATGAGCAGTTCTTC | CSAPLTSGYYNEQFF
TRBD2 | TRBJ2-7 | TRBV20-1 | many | TGCAGTGGGACTAGCGGGAGAGGGTCCTACGAGCAGTACTTC | CSGTSGRGSYEQYF
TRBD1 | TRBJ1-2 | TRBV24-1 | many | TGTGCCACCAGTGAGGCGACAGGGGGCGCTGAGGGCTACACCTTC | CATSEATGGAEGYTF